The 30 T cell receptor beta chains in this list originate from one sample, sequenced in a study of blood T cell repertoires in COVID-19. The method was immunoSEQ multiplex PCR; TCRdb's version includes in-frame clones alone and lacks a portion of them. The sample includes tens of thousands of clones, 88% of them seen just once. The sequenced material came from peripheral blood. These receptors were collected from a woman between 45 and 65 years old with active or convalescent COVID-19.

In its sample, this clone was seen a few times. V usage is TRBV2 and J usage is TRBJ2-1; D gene uncertain. The CDR3 has 14 residues. Trimming cost V 3 bases and J 4 bases, with 10 bases left between them. The germline CDR1 and CDR2 sequences are SNHLY and FYNNEI. CDR3 in DNA: TGTGCCAGCAGTGATCGACGGGTATACAATGAGCAGTTCTTC. Amino acid sequence: CASSDRRVYNEQFF.

In its sample, this clone was seen once. The chain carries TRBV2 and TRBJ1-1; the D gene is possibly TRBD1 (6 bases). Germline V gives CDR1 SNHLY, CDR2 FYNNEI. This CDR3 has 15 amino acids. Trimming took off 8 bases at V and 4 bases at J, with 20 bases between the two ends. The CDR3 region is CASWYGGRLGTEAFF. The CDR3 DNA reads as TGTGCCAGCTGGTACGGGGGGCGCCTCGGCACTGAAGCTTTCTTT.

This clone was detected once. CDR3 amino acids: CASSSTPGQRINSPLHF. The CDR3 nucleotides read TGCGCCAGCAGCTCGACCCCGGGACAGAGAATCAATTCACCCCTCCACTTT. The chain uses TRBV5-1 and TRBJ1-6; 7 bases agree with TRBD1. The germline V gene has CDR1 SGHRS and CDR2 YFSETQ. V lost 3 bases and J lost 7; bases outside the gene matches: 13. This CDR3 is 17 amino acids long.

On this clone itself: Other DNA variants within this sample encode the same CDR3. The chain links TRBV10-3 to TRBJ2-7; 11 bases line up with TRBD1. The CDR3 contains 13 residues. V lost 7 bases and J lost 4; bases outside the gene matches: 3. CDR1 and CDR2 (germline): ENHRY, SYGVKD. CDR3 region: CAITGQGAYEQYF. In nucleotides, the CDR3 is TGTGCCATCACCGGACAGGGGGCGTACGAGCAGTACTTC.

V is TRBV7-3 and J is TRBJ2-5; no clear D. CDR1 and CDR2 from the germline V gene are SGHTA and FQGTGA. This CDR3 is built from 13 residues. V was pared by 5 bases and J by 2 bases, with 9 bases between. Here the CDR3 DNA reads TGTGCCAGCAGCGTTAGCAGACAAGAGACCCAGTACTTC. Its protein is CASSVSRQETQYF.

This chain connects TRBV19 to TRBJ2-2, with TRBD2 as a possible D gene (6 bases). The CDR3 spans 16 residues. Trimming pared 2 bases from V and 5 bases from J, leaving 15 bases between. In germline, CDR1 is LNHDA, CDR2 SQIVND (reference sequence). CDR3 sequence reads: CASSIIGGDRTGELFF. CDR3 sequence (DNA): TGTGCCAGTAGTATAATCGGCGGGGACCGGACCGGGGAGCTGTTTTTT.

The chain is built from TRBV10-3 and TRBJ1-6; possible D gene TRBD1, 5 bases. The CDR3 runs 14 residues. Germline CDR1 ENHRY, CDR2 SYGVKD. The V end was cut by 8 bases, the J end by 7 bases, with 15 bases between. In nucleotides, the CDR3 is TGTGCCATCTCCAGGGAAAGTAGCAATTCACCCCTCCACTTT. Translating gives CAISRESSNSPLHF.

The genes are TRBV10-1 and TRBJ2-1; 7 bases match TRBD2. The CDR3 extends over 14 amino acids. V was pared by 4 bases and J by 4 bases, with 4 bases of the junction left unmatched. Germline V lookup: CDR1 WNHNN, CDR2 SYGVQD (reference sequence). The CDR3 DNA sequence: TGCGCCAGCAGTGCCAGCGGGAAGTACAATGAGCAGTTCTTC. Protein sequence: CASSASGKYNEQFF.

The rearrangement uses TRBV2 and TRBJ2-7; D is possibly TRBD2 (6 bases). CDR1 is SNHLY, CDR2 FYNNEI, per germline. CDR3 length: 13 amino acids. V gave up 7 bases and J gave up 3 bases, with 13 bases separating them. CDR3 loop: CASKTRAIYEQYF. The CDR3 DNA follows: TGTGCCAGCAAGACTAGAGCAATCTACGAGCAGTACTTC.

CDR3 nucleotides: TGTGCCAGTAGTCCACAAGGACTAGCGGGAACAAAAGAGACCCAGTACTTC. Its translation: CASSPQGLAGTKETQYF. This chain links TRBV19 with TRBJ2-5, with 12 bases identical to TRBD2. Unmatched junction bases numbered 10, after V lost 5 bases and J lost 3 bases. CDR3 length: 17 residues. Per the germline V gene, CDR1 is LNHDA and CDR2 is SQIVND (reference sequence).

CDR3 nucleotides: TGTGCCAGCAGTGACCGACAGGGGAACAATGAGCAGTTCTTC. Its protein product is CASSDRQGNNEQFF. The V gene is TRBV2, the J gene TRBJ2-1, with 8 bases that match TRBD1. Germline CDR1 SNHLY, CDR2 FYNNEI. The junction had 3 bases not matched to a gene; V was cut back by 3 bases and J by 5 bases. The CDR3 is 14 residues long. The full variable domain, with the rest looked up from reference TRBV2 and TRBJ2-1, is EPEVTQTPSHQVTQMGQEVILRCVPISNHLYFYWYRQILGQKVEFLVSFYNNEISEKSEIFDDQFSVERPDGSNFTLKIRSTKLEDSAMYFCASSDRQGNNEQFFGPGTRLTVL.

The rearrangement joins TRBV11-3 to TRBJ2-1; the D is unclear. Trimming left V 1 base short and J 8 bases short, with 12 bases between. Germline lookup yields CDR1 SGHNT and CDR2 YENEEA. The CDR3 totals 14 residues. CDR3: CASSLGADSYEQFF. The CDR3 DNA follows: TGTGCCAGCAGCTTAGGGGCCGATAGTTATGAGCAGTTCTTC.

The chain recombines TRBV11-2 with TRBJ1-2, with TRBD1 as a possible D gene (5 bases). The germline CDR1 and CDR2 sequences are SGHAT and FQNNGV. The length of the CDR3 is 12 residues. With 1 base removed from V and 11 bases from J, the gap between germline ends came to 11 bases. Here the CDR3 reads CASSLGSGRYTF. Here the CDR3 DNA reads TGTGCCAGCAGCTTAGGGTCAGGGCGGTACACCTTC. Full variable domain (outside the CDR3, taken from reference TRBV11-2 and TRBJ1-2): EAGVAQSPRYKIIEKRQSVAFWCNPISGHATLYWYQQILGQGPKLLIQFQNNGVVDDSQLPKDRFSAERLKGVDSTLKIQPAKLEDSAVYLCASSLGSGRYTFGSGTRLTVV.

V is TRBV29-1 and J is TRBJ2-1; D may be TRBD1 (5 bases). The CDR3 is 14 amino acids. Germline assignment: CDR1 SQVTM and CDR2 ANQGSEA. V was shortened by 3 bases and J by 4 bases, with 13 bases between the two germline ends. CDR3 amino acids: CSVDDKGWYNEQFF. In nucleotides, the CDR3 is TGCAGCGTTGATGATAAGGGGTGGTACAATGAGCAGTTCTTC.

The J gene is TRBJ2-2, the V gene TRBV9; unclear D gene. Per germline, CDR1 SGDLS and CDR2 YYNGEE. V lost 0 bases, J lost 7 bases, and 10 bases lay in between. This CDR3 is built from 14 residues. CDR3 residues: CASSVGHVGGELFF. The CDR3 coding sequence is TGTGCCAGCAGCGTAGGTCACGTCGGCGGGGAGCTGTTTTTT.

The chain is built from TRBV30 and TRBJ1-6; TRBD1 agrees at 9 bases. CDR1 GTSNPN and CDR2 SVGIG come from the germline V gene (reference sequence). The CDR3 is 15 residues long. V was pared by 2 bases and J by 8 bases, with 7 bases of the junction left unmatched. CDR3 loop: CAWSRRTGADSPLHF. CDR3 in DNA: TGTGCCTGGAGTCGCCGGACAGGGGCGGATTCACCCCTCCACTTT.

This clone appeared a single time. The chain recombines TRBV7-9 with TRBJ2-3, with TRBD2 identical over 12 bases. The CDR3 is made up of 16 amino acids. Trimming at V came to 4 bases and at J to 0 bases, leaving 2 bases not matched to a gene. CDR1 and CDR2 from the germline V gene are SEHNR and FQNEAQ (reference sequence). As DNA, the CDR3 is TGTGCCAGCAGCTCAGGGACTAGCGGGAGCACAGATACGCAGTATTTT. This translates into CASSSGTSGSTDTQYF. The entire variable domain, with the rest obtained from reference TRBV7-9 and TRBJ2-3, is as follows: DTGVSQNPRHKITKRGQNVTFRCDPISEHNRLYWYRQTLGQGPEFLTYFQNEAQLEKSRLLSDRFSAERPKGSFSTLEIQRTEQGDSAMYLCASSSGTSGSTDTQYFGPGTRLTVL.

This chain connects TRBV5-4 to TRBJ1-2; D is uncertain. V lost 1 base to trimming and J lost 9 bases, with 19 bases between them. The CDR3 is made up of 15 amino acids. Germline V lookup: CDR1 SGHNT, CDR2 YYREEE (reference sequence). The CDR3: CASSLRKGADQSYTF. The CDR3 DNA is TGTGCCAGCAGCTTGCGGAAGGGAGCCGACCAGAGCTACACCTTC.

This clone occurred a few times. V is TRBV18 and J is TRBJ1-5; no firm D call. Trimming took 2 bases from V and 2 from J, leaving 4 bases between them. CDR1 KGHSH and CDR2 LQKENI come from the germline V gene. This CDR3 spans 13 amino acids. In nucleotides, the CDR3 is TGTGCCAGCTCACCATCAGGCAATCAGCCCCAGCATTTT. Translation: CASSPSGNQPQHF.

The V gene is TRBV28, the J gene TRBJ2-1; 9 bases match TRBD2. V trimming: 6 bases; J trimming: 4 bases; junction bases outside the gene matches: 4. The CDR3 is 14 residues long. Per germline, CDR1 MDHEN and CDR2 SYDVKM. The CDR3 nucleotides read TGTGCCAGCAGCCCTAGCGGGGCGTACAATGAGCAGTTCTTC. Its protein product is CASSPSGAYNEQFF.

This clone was recorded a few times. This chain links TRBV7-9 with TRBJ1-1; 7 bases agree with TRBD1. Trimming took 2 bases from V and 0 from J; bases not matched to a gene: 6. The CDR3 is 16 residues long. Germline V gene lookup returns CDR1 SEHNR and CDR2 FQNEAQ (reference sequence). CDR3 amino acids: CASSLTWTGVNTEAFF. DNA for the CDR3: TGTGCCAGCAGCTTAACCTGGACAGGAGTGAACACTGAAGCTTTCTTT.

The rearrangement links TRBV9 to TRBJ1-3, with 9 bases that match TRBD1. Germline V CDR1 and CDR2: SGDLS, YYNGEE. CDR3 size: 15 residues. V lost 4 bases to trimming and J lost 4 bases; unmatched junction nucleotides: 6. Here the CDR3 DNA reads TGTGCCAGCAGCCCGGGACAGGGATCGGGAAACACCATATATTTT. The encoded protein is CASSPGQGSGNTIYF.

The gene calls are TRBV28 and TRBJ2-3, with TRBD2 as a possible D gene (6 bases). The germline V gene has CDR1 MDHEN and CDR2 SYDVKM. This CDR3 has 14 residues. Between the trimmed V and J ends, which lost 7 bases and 2 bases, there was a span of 13 bases. The CDR3 DNA reads as TGTGCCAGCATCCCGGGACTCTACACAGATACGCAGTATTTT. Translated: CASIPGLYTDTQYF.

The chain carries TRBV6-5 and TRBJ1-5; TRBD1 is a possible D gene (6 bases). CDR1 is MNHEY, CDR2 SVGAGI, per germline. The CDR3 totals 15 residues. V shed 0 bases and J shed 5 bases, with 11 bases lying between them. DNA of the CDR3: TGTGCCAGCAGTTACTCGGGACATGTCGATCAGCCCCAGCATTTT. Its protein is CASSYSGHVDQPQHF.

This clone has a single count. This chain links TRBV12-3 or TRBV12-4 with TRBJ1-2; D not resolved. Trimming took 5 bases from V and 8 from J, leaving 12 bases between them. The CDR3 length is 12 residues. CDR3 sequence reads: CASSPLEGGYTF. The CDR3 nucleotides read TGTGCCAGCAGTCCCCTGGAGGGCGGCTACACCTTC.

The rearrangement links TRBV5-4 to TRBJ2-5; unclear D gene. V was trimmed by 1 base and J by 0 bases, leaving 10 bases between them. This CDR3 contains 15 residues. Germline CDR1 is SGHNT and CDR2 is YYREEE (reference sequence). The CDR3 nucleotides are TGTGCCAGCAGCTTGTCTTCAGGTAACCAAGAGACCCAGTACTTC. It yields the protein CASSLSSGNQETQYF.

The genes are TRBV2 and TRBJ1-2; unclear D gene. The germline V gene has CDR1 SNHLY and CDR2 FYNNEI. CDR3 size: 11 residues. The ends were cut back, 7 bases at V and 8 bases at J, with 11 bases in the middle. The CDR3: CASNSPLGYTF. The CDR3 DNA reads as TGTGCCAGCAATAGCCCCCTGGGCTACACCTTC.

V usage is TRBV5-1 and J usage is TRBJ2-3; 9 nucleotides agree with TRBD2. This CDR3 is built from 16 residues. Germline loops: CDR1 SGHRS, CDR2 YFSETQ. Trimming took 6 bases from V and 2 from J; bases not matched to a gene: 10. The CDR3 DNA follows: TGCGCCAGCAACCCGGGACTAGCAGTGGTCACAGATACGCAGTATTTT. Protein sequence: CASNPGLAVVTDTQYF.

The count of this clone is one. Here the CDR3 reads CASSWGEIEQFF. Written as DNA, the CDR3 is TGTGCCAGCAGTTGGGGCGAGATTGAGCAGTTCTTC. The genes are TRBV12-3 or TRBV12-4 and TRBJ2-1; tentative D call: TRBD1 (5 bases). The V end lost 4 bases, the J end lost 9 bases, and 10 bases lay between the germline ends. The CDR3 consists of 12 residues.

The rearrangement joins TRBV29-1 to TRBJ2-7; 10 bases are shared with TRBD1. CDR1 is SQVTM and CDR2 is ANQGSEA in the germline V gene. With 7 bases clipped from V and 6 bases from J, the junction kept 6 bases outside the gene matches. The CDR3 runs 12 residues. The CDR3 sequence: CSAGQGDGEQYF. The CDR3 DNA reads as TGCAGCGCTGGACAGGGGGATGGCGAGCAGTACTTC.